Listed below are T cell receptor beta chains from one sample, sequenced in a study of CD8+CD57+ T cells in acquired aplastic anemia. TCRdb passed the reads through MiXCR, listing each CDR3 protein once. Here the sample spans hundreds of thousands of distinct CDR3 sequences, about a third being singletons. The source material was sorted CD4+, CD8+, or CD8+CD57+ T cells (not recorded which) from PBMCs. These receptors originate from a human donor with aplastic anemia. Each CDR3 is given with its conserved first and last residue. D genes are given only for firm matches. Where a row states a size, it is once, few, many or the class of an expanded clone; other rows omit it.

abundance	j_gene	v_gene	d_gene	CDR3aa	CDR3nt
many	TRBJ1-2	TRBV7-9	NA	CASSLGGESNYGYTF	TGTGCCAGCAGCTTAGGCGGGGAGTCTAACTATGGCTACACCTTC
once	TRBJ2-7	TRBV6-1	TRBD2	CASRASGSTPYEQYF	TGTGCCAGCAGGGCTAGCGGGAGCACCCCCTACGAGCAGTACTTC
once	TRBJ2-1	TRBV20-1	TRBD2	CSARALAGVGEQFF	TGCAGTGCTAGGGCCCTAGCGGGGGTGGGTGAGCAGTTCTTC
NA	TRBJ1-3	TRBV3-1	NA	CASSQLRDSGNTIYF	TGTGCCAGCAGCCAGTTGCGGGACTCTGGAAACACCATATATTTT
many	TRBJ1-6	TRBV2	NA	CASSDFAPLHF	TGTGCCAGCAGTGATTTTGCACCCCTCCACTTT
few	TRBJ2-7	TRBV20-1	TRBD2	CSAKRTGTSGRGPAEQYF	TGCAGTGCTAAAAGGACCGGGACTAGCGGGAGAGGTCCGGCGGAGCAGTACTTC
NA	TRBJ2-3	TRBV29-1	NA	CSVDRAGVRDTQYF	TGCAGCGTTGATAGGGCAGGGGTCAGAGATACGCAGTATTTT
many	TRBJ2-7	TRBV12-3/TRBV12-4	TRBD1	CASRQGQGYEQYF	TGTGCCAGCAGGCAAGGACAGGGTTACGAGCAGTACTTC
NA	TRBJ2-3	TRBV4-1	NA	CASSQKAATTADTQYF	TGCGCCAGCAGCCAAAAGGCCGCAACCACCGCCGATACGCAGTATTTT
few	TRBJ2-1	TRBV7-3	NA	CASSEGRDNEQFF	TGTGCCAGCAGCGAGGGCAGAGACAATGAGCAGTTCTTC
NA	TRBJ1-1	TRBV14	TRBD1	CASSQLDRLNTEAFF	TGTGCCAGCAGCCAACTGGACAGGTTGAACACTGAAGCTTTCTTT
NA	TRBJ1-4	TRBV6-5	TRBD1	CASSSTGQGSEKLFF	TGTGCCAGCAGTTCTACGGGACAGGGCTCTGAAAAACTGTTTTTT
NA	TRBJ1-3	TRBV4-2	TRBD1	CASSQARGFSTF	TGTGCCAGCAGCCAGGCCAGGGGGTTTAGTACTTTT
many	TRBJ2-1	TRBV15	TRBD2	CATSRELWTSLYEQFF	TGTGCCACCAGCAGAGAATTATGGACTAGTCTTTATGAGCAGTTCTTC
many	TRBJ2-5	TRBV7-6	NA	CASSPGGAQQGETQYF	TGTGCCAGCAGTCCTGGGGGAGCCCAACAGGGAGAGACCCAGTACTTC
NA	TRBJ2-3	TRBV9	NA	CASSVGSEPHTQYF	TGTGCCAGCAGCGTAGGATCGGAACCGCATACGCAGTATTTT
few	TRBJ1-1	TRBV28	TRBD1	CASSILKGGEPNTEAFF	TGTGCCAGCAGTATTCTAAAAGGGGGCGAGCCGAACACTGAAGCTTTCTTT
many	TRBJ1-6	TRBV19	NA	CASSTRPGTYSPLHF	TGTGCCAGTAGTACGCGGCCAGGGACTTATTCACCCCTCCACTTT
few	TRBJ1-5	TRBV19	NA	CASSSWATGNQPQHF	TGTGCCAGTAGTTCTTGGGCGACAGGTAATCAGCCCCAGCATTTT
many	TRBJ2-7	TRBV4-2	TRBD2	CASSQDGAGGAYEQYF	TGTGCCAGCAGCCAAGATGGAGCGGGGGGCGCCTACGAGCAGTACTTC
NA	TRBJ2-7	TRBV5-4	NA	CASSFLEGSYEQYF	TGTGCCAGCAGCTTCTTGGAGGGCTCCTACGAGCAGTACTTC
many	TRBJ2-1	TRBV25-1	TRBD1	CASSRQGYNEQFF	TGTGCCAGCAGTCGACAGGGTTACAATGAGCAGTTCTTC
many	TRBJ2-5	TRBV9	NA	CASSVGVETQYF	TGTGCCAGCAGCGTAGGAGTGGAGACCCAGTACTTC
few	TRBJ2-2	TRBV20-1	NA	CSARRGSDTGELLF	TGCAGTGCTAGAAGGGGATCGGACACCGGGGAGCTGCTTTTT
NA	TRBJ2-2	TRBV11-2	TRBD2	CASSLVWTSGRPGTGELFF	TGTGCCAGCAGCTTAGTATGGACTAGCGGGAGGCCGGGGACCGGGGAGCTGTTTTTT
many	TRBJ1-5	TRBV2	NA	CASSDRGGNQPQHF	TGTGCCAGCAGTGATAGGGGGGGCAATCAGCCCCAGCATTTT